This TCR beta chain was captured in a study of T cells after posttransplantation cyclophosphamide. Here immunoSEQ multiplex PCR was the method, and the copy in TCRdb shows in-frame clones only, minus some. The table lists 15,000 to 20,000 clones, about 77% of them singletons. V lost 7 bases and J 4 bases, leaving 10 bases between the germline ends. Germline V lookup: CDR1 MNHEY, CDR2 SVGAGI. This CDR3 spans 12 amino acids. Treatment was busulfan-fludarabine conditioning, a marrow graft, and cyclophosphamide on days +3 and +4. This sequence originates from a female patient aged 35 to 55 who received an allogeneic stem cell transplant from a related donor, was CMV-positive, and had no GVHD. Some T cells may possibly be graft donor cells. The rearrangement joins TRBV6-5 to TRBJ2-5; no clear D gene. Sequenced here: CD8+ T cells sorted from PBMCs, sampled approximately 2,000 days after a stem cell transplant with posttransplant cyclophosphamide. CDR3 sequence (DNA): TGTGCCAGCACCTCAACGGGAGAGACCCAGTACTTC. This encodes CASTSTGETQYF.